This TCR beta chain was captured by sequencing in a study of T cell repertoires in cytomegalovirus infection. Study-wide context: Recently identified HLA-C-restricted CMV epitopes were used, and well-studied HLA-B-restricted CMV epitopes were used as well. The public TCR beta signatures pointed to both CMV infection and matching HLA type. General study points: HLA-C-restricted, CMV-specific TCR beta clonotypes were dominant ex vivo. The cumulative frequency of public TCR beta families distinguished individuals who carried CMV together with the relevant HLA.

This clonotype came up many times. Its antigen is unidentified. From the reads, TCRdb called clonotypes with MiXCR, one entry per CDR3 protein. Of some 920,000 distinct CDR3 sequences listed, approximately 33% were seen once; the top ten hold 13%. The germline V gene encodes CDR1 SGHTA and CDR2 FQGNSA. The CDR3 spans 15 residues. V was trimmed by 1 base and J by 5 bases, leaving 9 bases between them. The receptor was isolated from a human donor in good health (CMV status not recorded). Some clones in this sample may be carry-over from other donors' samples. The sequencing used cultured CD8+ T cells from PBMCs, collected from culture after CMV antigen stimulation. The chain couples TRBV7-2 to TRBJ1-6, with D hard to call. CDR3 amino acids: CASSLVQRDNSPLHF. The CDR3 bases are TGTGCCAGCAGCTTAGTTCAGCGGGATAATTCACCCCTCCACTTT.